The rows below give T cell receptor beta chains drawn from one sample of a study of T cell repertoires in cytomegalovirus infection. TCRdb re-derived calls from the reads in MiXCR, one entry per CDR3 protein. The sample carries over 150,000 distinct CDR3 sequences, around an eighth recorded once. Sequences were obtained from PBMCs. These receptors originate from a human donor in good health (CMV status not recorded). Some clones in this sample may be carry-over from other donors' samples. The CDR3 runs from the conserved cysteine through the conserved F or W. The order of the fields is V gene, clone size, D gene, J gene, CDR3 DNA, CDR3 protein. D genes are given only for firm matches. Only some rows state a clone size, as once, few, many or a class for expanded clones.

TRBV6-5	once	.	TRBJ1-1	TGTGCCAGCGGAACAGGGACTGAAGCTTTCTTT	CASGTGTEAFF
TRBV29-1	many	TRBD1	TRBJ2-7	TGCAGCGTTGAGAGACCGGGACAGTCCTACGAGCAGTACTTC	CSVERPGQSYEQYF
TRBV10-2	many	.	TRBJ1-1	TGCGCCAGCAGAGGACAGCCGAACACTGAAGCTTTCTTT	CASRGQPNTEAFF
TRBV5-1	.	.	TRBJ2-7	TGCGCCAGCAGCATGACAGTATCCTACGAGCAGTACTTC	CASSMTVSYEQYF
TRBV7-9	.	.	TRBJ1-1	TGTGCCAGCAGCCTCAGTTTAATCGAGAACACTGAAGCTTTCTTT	CASSLSLIENTEAFF
TRBV12-3/TRBV12-4	many	TRBD1	TRBJ1-2	TGTGCCAGCAGTTTATGGGCAGGGGGAGCACATGGCTACACCTTC	CASSLWAGGAHGYTF
TRBV29-1	.	.	TRBJ2-1	TGCAGCGTTGAAGATCGCCAGGGACGGAACAATGAGCAGTTCTTC	CSVEDRQGRNNEQFF
TRBV5-6	.	.	TRBJ2-1	TGTGCCAGCAGCTTGGGGGGGCAGAACGAGCAGTTCTTC	CASSLGGQNEQFF
TRBV2	.	TRBD1	TRBJ1-6	TGTGCCAGCAGGGGACAGTATAATTCACCCCTCCACTTT	CASRGQYNSPLHF
TRBV29-1	few	TRBD1	TRBJ2-3	TGCAGCGTCACCGACAGGGTTCGGGCAGATACGCAGTATTTT	CSVTDRVRADTQYF
TRBV12-3/TRBV12-4	few	.	TRBJ1-5	TGTGCCAGCAGTCCACAAGAGCTTATCAATCAGCCCCAGCATTTT	CASSPQELINQPQHF
TRBV28	.	.	TRBJ2-2	TGTGCCAGCAGTTTACCCAGGGGAGGTGGGGAGCTGTTTTTT	CASSLPRGGGELFF
TRBV30	.	.	TRBJ2-3	TGTGCCTGGACCCTGTCCACAGATACGCAGTATTTT	CAWTLSTDTQYF
TRBV7-3	few	TRBD1	TRBJ2-6	TGTGCCAGCAGCGTATACAGGGGTACCGCTGGGGCCAACGTCCTGACTTTC	CASSVYRGTAGANVLTF
TRBV7-2	many	TRBD1	TRBJ1-1	TGTGCCAGCAGAGAACAGGGGTTGAACACTGAAGCTTTCTTT	CASREQGLNTEAFF
TRBV10-3	few	.	TRBJ1-1	TGTGCCATCAGTGAGTTCGGCACTGAAGCTTTCTTT	CAISEFGTEAFF
TRBV6-5	few	.	TRBJ1-2	TGTGCCAGCAGCCCAGAGTCCTCGCTCACCTATGGCTACACCTTC	CASSPESSLTYGYTF
TRBV4-3	.	TRBD2	TRBJ2-1	TGCGCCAGCAGCCCCTTGGGACTAGCGGGATACAATGAGCAGTTCTTC	CASSPLGLAGYNEQFF
TRBV5-1	.	.	TRBJ2-5	TGCGCCAGCAGCAGGGTTGGGACCCAAGGAGAGACCCAGTACTTC	CASSRVGTQGETQYF
TRBV7-4	.	.	TRBJ1-1	TGTGCCAGCAGCTTGCAGGGTACGGACACTGAAGCTTTCTTT	CASSLQGTDTEAFF
TRBV20-1	few	.	TRBJ2-1	TGCAGTGCTAGAGGGCAGTACAATGAGCAGTTCTTC	CSARGQYNEQFF
TRBV6-4	few	.	TRBJ2-4	TGTGCCAGCAGTGGCCGGGACACCAAGGAGGCCAAAAACATTCAGTACTTC	CASSGRDTKEAKNIQYF
TRBV2	.	.	TRBJ1-1	TGTGCCAGCAGTGTACAGCTTGACGCTTTCTTT	CASSVQLDAFF